Here is one TCR beta chain with its context. Its antigen is undetermined. The CDR3 sequence is 13 residues long. CDR1 and CDR2 from the germline V gene are SGHAT and FQDESV (reference sequence). The V segment lost 3 bases and the J segment 3 bases; nucleotides outside the gene matches: 1. PCR amplification relied on 60 Vbeta primers (plus 13 Jbeta primers). Method: immunoSEQ multiplex PCR; TCRdb's copy keeps in-frame clones and lacks some. The top ten hold 1.6% of the sample, which has roughly 140,000 clones, 70% seen once. The data stem from a study of cytomegalovirus exposure and HLA in healthy donors. Findings of the study overall: Segments of the TCR beta V type were, in most cases, productive about 87% or about 30% of the time in an earlier analysis. Most CMV-associated TCR beta chains appeared HLA-restricted in a later analysis. When analyzed later, a missense DCLRE1C variant was found to be linked to TCR beta V- and J-gene trimming. In all likelihood, a cluster of highly shared sequence variants was a sequencing artifact.

The source material was PBMCs. V and J are TRBV11-1 and TRBJ1-1, with 7 bases lining up with TRBD1. The receptor was derived from a woman aged 25 to 45 in good health and CMV-seronegative. The CDR3 coding sequence is TGTGCCAGCAGCTTTGACAGGGACACTGAAGCTTTCTTT. It encodes CASSFDRDTEAFF.